These 24 T cell receptor beta chains came from one sample sequenced in a study of T cell responses to AZD1222 COVID-19 vaccine. Profiled with immunoSEQ multiplex PCR; TCRdb holds only in-frame clones, not every one. Of over 130,000 clones detected, 90% appear once; the ten largest clones hold approximately 1.6%. Sequenced material: peripheral blood, taken 28 days after the second AZD1222 dose. These receptors came from an adult who received the AZD1222 COVID-19 vaccine.

This clone was recorded a few times. The rearrangement joins TRBV5-8 to TRBJ1-2, with TRBD1 matching over 9 bases. The CDR3 totals 16 residues. In germline, CDR1 is SGHTS, CDR2 YDEGEE. With V trimmed by 3 bases and J by 8 bases, 14 bases remained unmatched. CDR3 nucleotides: TGTGCCAGCAGCTCCATGGTGACAGGGGGAACGCGAGGCTACACCTTC. This encodes CASSSMVTGGTRGYTF.

The rearrangement joins TRBV20-1 to TRBJ1-3; no definite D call. Trimming shortened V by 3 bases and J by 0 bases, and 9 bases separated the two germline ends. Germline CDR1 DFQATT, CDR2 SNEGSKA (reference sequence). The CDR3 contains 14 residues. The CDR3: CSASRTNSGNTIYF. The CDR3 DNA reads as TGCAGTGCTAGTCGGACGAACTCTGGAAACACCATATATTTT.

With respect to this clone: A junction end diverges from the germline sequence, so it may reflect a read error. V and J are TRBV24-1 and TRBJ1-4; a weak D match, TRBD1 (6 bases). The CDR3 runs to 14 residues. Per germline, CDR1 KGHDR and CDR2 SFDVKD. CDR3 region: CATSDPGANEKLFF. In DNA, the CDR3 is TGTGCCACCAGTGACCCAGGGGCTAACGAAAAACTGTTTTTT.

CDR3 bases: TGTGCCAGCAGCCCCCGCGGGGGGGCGGAGACCCAGTACTTC. It specifies CASSPRGGAETQYF. The chain couples TRBV3-1 (or the pseudogene TRBV3-2) to TRBJ2-5, with 9 bases fitting TRBD2. The germline CDR1 and CDR2 sequences are LGHDT and YNNKEL (reference sequence). V lost 4 bases, J lost 5 bases, and 5 bases stayed unmatched. This CDR3 is built from 14 residues.

The chain employs TRBV7-2 and TRBJ1-5, with unresolved D. CDR1 is SGHTA and CDR2 is FQGNSA in the germline V gene. This CDR3 comprises 12 residues. Trimming removed 2 bases at V and 3 bases at J, with 2 bases between. The CDR3 loop reads CASSLFNQPQHF. The CDR3 DNA reads as TGTGCCAGCAGCTTATTCAATCAGCCCCAGCATTTT.

CDR3 residues: CASSQEEGNYGYTF. CDR3 nucleotide sequence: TGTGCCAGCAGCCAAGAGGAAGGGAACTATGGCTACACCTTC. This chain joins TRBV4-2 and TRBJ1-2; D not resolved. With 0 bases removed from V and 2 bases from J, the gap between germline ends came to 7 bases. Germline loops: CDR1 LGHNA, CDR2 YNFKEQ. This CDR3 has 14 amino acids.

CDR3 amino acids: CASSEQGIEAFF. The CDR3 nucleotides read TGTGCCAGCAGTGAACAAGGGATTGAAGCTTTCTTT. The chain couples TRBV6-1 to TRBJ1-1; no definite D call. The CDR3 is 12 residues long. The germline gives CDR1 MNHNS, CDR2 SASEGT. V was clipped by 2 bases and J by 7 bases, with 8 bases between them.

The rearrangement uses TRBV27 and TRBJ2-3, with 7 nucleotides matching TRBD2. CDR3 size: 17 residues. J was trimmed by 3 bases and V by 3 bases; bases with no gene match: 12. The V gene's germline CDR1 is MNHEY and CDR2 SMNVEV (reference sequence). This CDR3 reads CASSFSMAAGWTDTQYF. The CDR3, as DNA: TGTGCCAGCAGTTTCTCCATGGCAGCGGGGTGGACAGATACGCAGTATTTT.

The V call is TRBV2, the J call TRBJ1-6; no clear D gene. The CDR3 consists of 14 residues. Germline CDR1 and CDR2: SNHLY and FYNNEI. Trimming stripped 6 bases from V and 10 bases from J, with 16 bases between. The CDR3 DNA follows: TGTGCCAGCAGGGAGGTGATAGGGTTGTCACCCCTCCACTTT. This codes for CASREVIGLSPLHF. The variable domain in full, with the rest retrieved from reference TRBV2 and TRBJ1-6, is EPEVTQTPSHQVTQMGQEVILRCVPISNHLYFYWYRQILGQKVEFLVSFYNNEISEKSEIFDDQFSVERPDGSNFTLKIRSTKLEDSAMYFCASREVIGLSPLHFGNGTRLTVT.

The rearrangement joins TRBV7-9 to TRBJ2-7; 9 positions agree with TRBD1. CDR3 size: 18 residues. CDR1 SEHNR and CDR2 FQNEAQ come from the germline V gene (reference sequence). The junction had 16 bases not matched to a gene; V was cut back by 5 bases and J by 2 bases. The CDR3 here is CASSHETFSGTGPYEQYV. As DNA, the CDR3 is TGTGCCAGCAGCCATGAAACATTTTCCGGGACAGGGCCCTACGAGCAGTACGTC.

The J gene is TRBJ1-6, the V gene TRBV15; D is perhaps TRBD1 (6 bases). The germline CDR1 and CDR2 sequences are LNHNV and YYDKDF (reference sequence). The V and J ends lost 3 bases and 6 bases respectively, with 6 bases between them. The CDR3 sequence is 13 residues long. The CDR3, as DNA: TGTGCCACCAGCAGGGACAGTAATTCACCCCTCCACTTT. It is translated as CATSRDSNSPLHF.

This rearrangement joins TRBV7-9 to TRBJ2-1; D gene uncertain. Deletions cut 7 bases from V and 12 bases from J, with 16 bases between. The germline CDR1 and CDR2 sequences are SEHNR and FQNEAQ (reference sequence). The CDR3 extends over 12 amino acids. The CDR3: CASTPPVAGQFF. The CDR3, as DNA: TGTGCCAGCACCCCGCCAGTCGCTGGGCAGTTCTTC.

The chain is built from TRBV5-4 and TRBJ1-2; a weak D match, TRBD1 (5 bases). V was trimmed by 5 bases and J by 7 bases, leaving 15 bases between them. This CDR3 has 13 residues. Germline CDR1 reads SGHNT; CDR2 reads YYREEE (reference sequence). CDR3 DNA sequence: TGTGCCAGCAGAGGAGGGGTGACGGTTGGCTACACCTTC. As protein: CASRGGVTVGYTF.

The chain carries TRBV21-1 and TRBJ1-6; the DNA was not compared with TRBD1, the D call given in the table. TRBV21-1 is described as a pseudogene. The CDR3 spans 18 residues. In DNA form, the CDR3 reads TGTGCCAGCAGCAAATCGGCCCTACCGGGACACCCCAATTCACCCCTCCACTTT. The encoded protein is CASSKSALPGHPNSPLHF.

This clone has only a few counts. The chain links TRBV4-1 to TRBJ1-4, with D possibly being TRBD1 (6 bases). Germline values: CDR1 MGHRA, CDR2 YSYEKL. The length of the CDR3 is 15 residues. The V end was cut by 4 bases, the J end by 1 base, with 10 bases between. The CDR3 protein is CASSPTGRTNEKLFF. CDR3 bases: TGCGCCAGCAGCCCGACAGGCCGAACTAATGAAAAACTGTTTTTT.

V and J are TRBV28 and TRBJ1-3; TRBD1 matches at 7 bases. CDR1 is MDHEN, CDR2 SYDVKM, per germline. This CDR3 is built from 14 residues. The J segment lost 1 base and the V segment lost 8 bases, leaving 5 bases of the junction unmatched. The CDR3 coding sequence is TGTGCCAGCTACGGACAGGTATCTGGAAACACCATATATTTT. The encoded protein is CASYGQVSGNTIYF.

This rearrangement joins TRBV20-1 to TRBJ2-7; D is perhaps TRBD1 (5 bases). The CDR3 loop spans 14 amino acids. Germline V gene sequence: CDR1 DFQATT, CDR2 SNEGSKA (reference sequence). The V gene lost 3 bases and the J gene lost 2 bases, with 14 bases spanning the gap. As DNA, the CDR3 is TGCAGTGCTAGTTTAGCAGGGCTGACCTACGAGCAGTACTTC. It codes for CSASLAGLTYEQYF.

Here the CDR3 DNA reads TGTGCCAGCAGCCAATCCCAGAATGGAGAGACCCAGTACTTC. Translating gives CASSQSQNGETQYF. The chain couples TRBV3-1 (or the pseudogene TRBV3-2) to TRBJ2-5; no definite D call. In germline, CDR1 is LGHDT, CDR2 YNNKEL (reference sequence). The CDR3 is 14 amino acids. The V and J ends lost 2 bases and 4 bases respectively, with 11 bases between them.

The genes are TRBV9 and TRBJ2-7, with 8 bases fitting TRBD1. CDR1 is SGDLS and CDR2 is YYNGEE in the germline V gene. The CDR3 has 16 residues. V dropped 3 bases and J dropped 0; count of bases not matched to a gene: 8. The CDR3 here is CASSASGTGNSYEQYV. CDR3 bases: TGTGCCAGCAGCGCGTCCGGGACAGGAAACTCCTACGAGCAGTACGTC.

This clone is a singleton in its sample. The chain carries TRBV18 and TRBJ1-3; 9 positions match TRBD1. With 3 bases clipped from V and 3 bases from J, the junction kept 6 bases outside the gene matches. CDR1 and CDR2 from the germline V gene are KGHSH and LQKENI. The CDR3 consists of 16 residues. The CDR3 DNA sequence: TGTGCCAGCTCACCCACAACAGGGGGCATTGGAAACACCATATATTTT. Translating it yields CASSPTTGGIGNTIYF.

This sequence joins TRBV10-3 and TRBJ2-1; 13 bases line up with TRBD2. This CDR3 contains 15 residues. Trimming removed 2 bases from V and 9 bases from J; junction bases left unmatched: 4. CDR1 and CDR2 from the germline V gene are ENHRY and SYGVKD. The CDR3 DNA follows: TGTGCCATCAGTGAGGGGACTAGCGGGGTGGGTGAGCAGTTCTTC. The encoded protein is CAISEGTSGVGEQFF.

The gene calls are TRBV5-1 and TRBJ1-1, with a tentative D call TRBD1 (5 bases). The CDR3 has 14 amino acids. CDR1 SGHRS and CDR2 YFSETQ come from the germline V gene. V was trimmed by 0 bases and J by 6 bases, leaving 12 bases between them. The CDR3 sequence is CASSLAALGAEAFF. Written as DNA, the CDR3 is TGCGCCAGCAGCTTGGCCGCCCTAGGGGCTGAAGCTTTCTTT.

The chain has TRBV6-5 and TRBJ2-1; unclear D gene. V was cut by 4 bases and J by 6 bases, with 4 bases left in between. CDR1 is MNHEY and CDR2 is SVGAGI in the germline V gene. The CDR3 is 11 amino acids. The CDR3, as DNA: TGTGCCAGCAGTTCCATCAATGAGCAGTTCTTC. Translating gives CASSSINEQFF.

The rearrangement joins TRBV2 to TRBJ1-4; possibly TRBD1 for D (5 bases). V was clipped by 3 bases and J by 0 bases, with 14 bases between them. Germline V gene sequence: CDR1 SNHLY, CDR2 FYNNEI. The CDR3 contains 17 residues. Here the CDR3 DNA reads TGTGCCAGCAGTGAGACCGGGGCCCTATCAACTAATGAAAAACTGTTTTTT. Protein product: CASSETGALSTNEKLFF.